The clone carrying this TCR beta chain was counted only a few times. The source of the sample is a study of human T cells and chemical hapten exposure. Time point defined: patch test 2, 6 weeks after DPC sensitization. Described treatment: therapeutic diphenylcyclopropenone sensitization with weekly scalp DPC. TCRdb recomputed calls from the RACE reads with MiXCR, one row per CDR3 protein. The table lists some 350,000 distinct CDR3 sequences, under 6.5% of them singletons, with roughly 5.4% in the top ten. The TCR originated in a woman under 30 with alopecia areata. Some clones in this sample may be carry-over from other donors' samples. The source was whole blood, collected in connection with sensitization to the hapten diphenylcyclopropenone (DPC).

CDR3 loop: CSARDLKTSYNEQFF. Here the CDR3 DNA reads TGCAGTGCTAGAGATTTGAAAACCTCCTACAATGAGCAGTTCTTC. V is TRBV20-1 and J is TRBJ2-1; D is undetermined. Germline V gene sequence: CDR1 DFQATT, CDR2 SNEGSKA (reference sequence). V lost 0 bases to trimming and J lost 0 bases, with 9 bases between them. The CDR3 contains 15 residues.